The 2 T cell receptor beta chains below were found in one sample sequenced in a study of blood T cell repertoires in COVID-19. Data came from immunoSEQ multiplex PCR; TCRdb stores just in-frame clones and leaves some out. This repertoire shows more than 200,000 clones, approximately 86% found once; its top ten account for over 1.1%. Material for sequencing was peripheral blood. These receptors were taken from a man older than 75 with acute or convalescent COVID-19.

The genes are TRBV5-4 and TRBJ2-7; 8 bases line up with TRBD1. In germline, CDR1 is SGHNT, CDR2 YYREEE (reference sequence). CDR3 length: 16 residues. V shed 4 bases, J shed 3 bases, and the junction held 12 bases outside the gene matches. The CDR3 spells CASSGDRQGMNYEQYF. The CDR3 nucleotides are TGTGCCAGCAGCGGAGACAGACAGGGGATGAACTACGAGCAGTACTTC.

The chain is built from TRBV7-3 and TRBJ2-3, with D tentatively TRBD2 (6 bases). CDR1 and CDR2 (germline): SGHTA, FQGTGA. The CDR3 contains 13 residues. V dropped 3 bases and J dropped 4 bases, with 8 bases sitting between them. CDR3 loop: CASSFGGSDTQYF. CDR3 bases: TGTGCCAGCAGCTTCGGGGGTTCAGATACGCAGTATTTT.